One and the same sample provided the 10 T cell receptor beta chains below, sequenced in a study of patients and donors after allogeneic stem cell transplantation. TCRdb re-called the RT-PCR reads through MiXCR, storing one row per CDR3 protein. The sample consists of about 200,000 distinct CDR3 sequences, roughly two fifths of them appearing once. The sample consisted of blood, either unsorted or a sorted T cell fraction (not recorded which). These receptors were taken from a human donor who was either an allogeneic HSCT recipient or a stem cell or donor lymphocyte infusion donor (not recorded which). It is not recorded whose cells these are; they may come from a transplant donor.

This clonotype was counted between two and nine times. The J gene is TRBJ1-1, the V gene TRBV10-3; 9 bases match TRBD1. The CDR3 runs to 14 residues. The V gene's germline CDR1 is ENHRY and CDR2 SYGVKD. The V and J ends lost 4 bases and 2 bases, in that order; junction bases with no gene match: 2. CDR3 amino acids: CAISGQGGNTEAFF. DNA for the CDR3: TGTGCCATCAGTGGACAGGGGGGAAACACTGAAGCTTTCTTT.

J is TRBJ2-5 and V is TRBV25-1, with no clear D. The CDR3 runs to 15 residues. With 6 bases removed from V and 5 bases from J, the gap between germline ends came to 19 bases. Per the germline V gene, CDR1 is MGHDK and CDR2 is SYGVNS. This chain's CDR3 is CASSRLGFSQETQYF. The CDR3 bases are TGTGCCAGCAGCCGGTTAGGCTTTTCACAGGAGACCCAGTACTTC.

V is TRBV20-1 and J is TRBJ2-7; D is unresolved. Germline loops: CDR1 DFQATT, CDR2 SNEGSKA (reference sequence). The V and J ends lost 0 bases and 8 bases respectively, with 14 bases between them. CDR3 length: 13 amino acids. As DNA, the CDR3 is TGCAGTGCTAGAGATCGTTTACCCGGGCAGCAGTACTTC. Protein product: CSARDRLPGQQYF.

This clonotype was observed a few times. CDR3 sequence (DNA): TGTGCCAGCAGCCCCCGACCCACAATGGTGAACACTGAAGCTTTCTTT. Translation: CASSPRPTMVNTEAFF. V gene TRBV7-8 combines with J gene TRBJ1-1, with D unresolved. This CDR3 region has 16 residues. Germline assignment: CDR1 SGHVS and CDR2 FQNEAQ. Between the trimmed V and J ends, which lost 5 bases and 0 bases, there was a span of 16 bases.

The chain links TRBV18 to TRBJ1-1; no firm D call. This CDR3 is 13 amino acids long. In germline, CDR1 is KGHSH, CDR2 LQKENI. V gave up 0 bases and J gave up 7 bases, with 9 bases separating them. CDR3 nucleotide sequence: TGTGCCAGCTCACCACCTCTCGGGGATGAAGCTTTCTTT. This translates into CASSPPLGDEAFF.

The CDR3 sequence is CASSLAVAYTDTQYF. Here the CDR3 DNA reads TGCGCCAGCAGCTTGGCCGTCGCCTACACAGATACGCAGTATTTT. The chain joins TRBV5-1 to TRBJ2-3; D gene unclear. Germline V CDR1 and CDR2: SGHRS, YFSETQ. This CDR3 has 15 residues. Trimming cost V 0 bases and J 2 bases, with 10 bases left between them. The whole variable domain, remainder taken from reference TRBV5-1 and TRBJ2-3, is KAGVTQTPRYLIKTRGQQVTLSCSPISGHRSVSWYQQTPGQGLQFLFEYFSETQRNKGNFPGRFSGRQFSNSRSEMNVSTLELGDSALYLCASSLAVAYTDTQYFGPGTRLTVL.

This chain connects TRBV12-3 or TRBV12-4 to TRBJ1-3; no clear D gene. Trimming pared 5 bases from V and 5 bases from J, leaving 7 bases between. The CDR3 extends over 12 amino acids. CDR3 nucleotides: TGTGCCAGCAGTGTTGTAAGAAACACCATATATTTT. Amino acid sequence: CASSVVRNTIYF.

This clonotype appeared a few times. The chain combines TRBV15 with TRBJ1-6; TRBD1 matches 8 bases. Germline values: CDR1 LNHNV, CDR2 YYDKDF (reference sequence). V shed 3 bases, J shed 4 bases, and the junction held 8 bases outside the gene matches. The CDR3 is 17 residues long. The CDR3 region has the DNA TGTGCCACCAGCAGGGGTGGACAGGGCTCATATAATTCACCCCTCCACTTT. Translated: CATSRGGQGSYNSPLHF. The full variable domain, rest sourced from reference TRBV15 and TRBJ1-6, is DAMVIQNPRYQVTQFGKPVTLSCSQTLNHNVMYWYQQKSSQAPKLLFHYYDKDFNNEADTPDNFQSRRPNTSFCFLDIRSPGLGDTAMYLCATSRGGQGSYNSPLHFGNGTRLTVT.

The chain recombines TRBV19 with TRBJ2-1; TRBD1 might be the D (6 bases). The V gene's germline CDR1 is LNHDA and CDR2 SQIVND (reference sequence). The CDR3 is made up of 13 amino acids. V was pared by 3 bases and J by 6 bases, with 9 bases between. In nucleotides, the CDR3 is TGTGCCAGTAGTATCATAGGGGGCAATGAGCAGTTCTTC. It codes for CASSIIGGNEQFF. The whole variable domain, remainder taken from reference TRBV19 and TRBJ2-1, is DGGITQSPKYLFRKEGQNVTLSCEQNLNHDAMYWYRQDPGQGLRLIYYSQIVNDFQKGDIAEGYSVSREKKESFPLTVTSAQKNPTAFYLCASSIIGGNEQFFGPGTRLTVL.

The chain recombines TRBV5-1 with TRBJ1-6; D is ambiguous. The CDR3 is 16 amino acids. Trimming cost V 4 bases and J 7 bases, with 18 bases left between them. The V gene's germline CDR1 is SGHRS and CDR2 YFSETQ. The CDR3 DNA sequence: TGCGCCAGCAGCCTCCGAAGGTGGGGTCGCAATTCACCCCTCCACTTT. Its protein is CASSLRRWGRNSPLHF.